This T cell receptor (beta chain) emerged from a study of blood T cell repertoires in COVID-19. Study-level information: Spain, Italy and the United States supplied samples that represented acute and convalescent COVID-19. PBMCs, B-cell-depleted T cells, or T cells provided the cDNA or gDNA that made up the material.

Looked up from germline, CDR1 is LNHDA and CDR2 is SQIVND (reference sequence). Trimming removed 5 bases at V and 5 bases at J, with 19 bases between. There are 16 residues in the CDR3. TCRdb keeps only in-frame clones here, not all; method: immunoSEQ multiplex PCR. The sample yields fewer than 200,000 clones, about 80% seen once. Specimen: PBMCs or T cells enriched from blood (not recorded which). V and J are TRBV19 and TRBJ2-1; possible D gene TRBD1, 5 bases. This clonotype originated in a man aged 50 to 60 who had recovered from COVID-19. CDR3: CASSPRTLRTNNEQFF. CDR3 sequence (DNA): TGTGCCAGTAGTCCTAGGACACTAAGGACAAACAATGAGCAGTTCTTC.